Below, 12 T cell receptor beta chains from the same sample are listed, as sequenced in a study of control samples from healthy donors and cancer patients. Here immunoSEQ multiplex PCR was the method, and the copy in TCRdb shows in-frame clones only, minus some. The repertoire consists of about 270,000 clones, with more than 65% occurring once and the leading ten covering 13%. The material sequenced was PBMCs. The receptor set was obtained from a woman between 55 and 75 years old with lung cancer.

A word on this clone: A read error may account for a junction end that differs from germline. The chain carries TRBV7-7 and TRBJ2-2, with 8 bases fitting TRBD1. The CDR3 is 16 residues long. Germline CDR1 SSHAT, CDR2 FNYEAQ (reference sequence). This CDR3 reads CASSLAGQGNTGELFF. The CDR3 coding sequence is TGTGCTAGCAGCTTAGCAGGACAGGGTAACACCGGGGAGCTGTTTTTT.

The chain has TRBV27 and TRBJ1-5; D possibly corresponds to TRBD1 (5 bases). V shed 3 bases and J shed 5 bases, with 8 bases lying between them. The germline gives CDR1 MNHEY, CDR2 SMNVEV (reference sequence). CDR3 length: 13 amino acids. The CDR3 here is CASSFSRDQPQHF. The CDR3 nucleotides are TGTGCCAGCAGTTTTAGCAGGGATCAGCCCCAGCATTTT.

This clone was counted a few times. V usage is TRBV4-2 and J usage is TRBJ2-1; 13 nucleotides align to TRBD2. V trimming: 1 base; J trimming: 7 bases; junction bases outside the gene matches: 7. Germline CDR1 LGHNA, CDR2 YNFKEQ. This CDR3 has 17 residues. The DNA of the CDR3 is TGTGCCAGCAGCCAAGGGACTAGCGGGAGTTCGGAGAATGAGCAGTTCTTC. Translating gives CASSQGTSGSSENEQFF.

The chain carries TRBV3-1 (or the pseudogene TRBV3-2) and TRBJ2-1; 12 bases map to TRBD2. Germline loops: CDR1 LGHDT, CDR2 YNNKEL (reference sequence). V lost 1 base and J lost 0; bases outside the gene matches: 4. The length of the CDR3 is 18 residues. In nucleotides, the CDR3 is TGTGCCAGCAGCCAAGGTGCTAGCGGGGGGGGCTCCTACAATGAGCAGTTCTTC. Protein: CASSQGASGGGSYNEQFF.

The chain combines TRBV4-1 with TRBJ1-2; D possibly corresponds to TRBD1 (5 bases). The germline V gene encodes CDR1 MGHRA and CDR2 YSYEKL. V was trimmed by 4 bases and J by 2 bases, leaving 14 bases between them. The CDR3 runs 15 residues. DNA of the CDR3: TGCGCCAGCAGCCTGGGACGCCAGTCCAACTATGGCTACACCTTC. This translates into CASSLGRQSNYGYTF.

The chain combines TRBV7-2 with TRBJ1-2, with a possible D match to TRBD1 (6 bases). Germline-derived CDR1 and CDR2 are SGHTA and FQGNSA. V was cut by 0 bases and J by 0 bases, with 11 bases left in between. The CDR3 contains 16 residues. The CDR3 bases are TGTGCCAGCAGCTTAGCCGGGACACAATCTAACTATGGCTACACCTTC. Translating gives CASSLAGTQSNYGYTF.

The V call is TRBV4-1, the J call TRBJ1-5; D not certain. The CDR3 contains 15 residues. Germline V gives CDR1 MGHRA, CDR2 YSYEKL. The germline V and J ends were trimmed by 7 bases and 0 bases, with 13 bases remaining between them. In DNA, the CDR3 is TGCGCCAGCAAGGACTCCGGAGATAGCAATCAGCCCCAGCATTTT. Protein: CASKDSGDSNQPQHF.

The count of this clone is one. The chain is built from TRBV9 and TRBJ2-2; possible D gene TRBD2, 5 bases. The CDR3 runs to 14 residues. In germline, CDR1 is SGDLS, CDR2 YYNGEE. Trimming took 2 bases from V and 1 from J, leaving 6 bases between them. CDR3: CASSVGGNTGELFF. As DNA, the CDR3 is TGTGCCAGCAGCGTTGGAGGGAACACCGGGGAGCTGTTTTTT.

This sequence joins TRBV12-5 and TRBJ1-1; 8 nucleotides match TRBD1. This CDR3 spans 14 amino acids. The V gene's germline CDR1 is LGHNT and CDR2 FRNRAP. V was clipped by 6 bases and J by 1 base; unmatched bases: 4. For the CDR3, the DNA is TGTGCTAGTGGCCGACAGGGGACGAACACTGAAGCTTTCTTT. Translating gives CASGRQGTNTEAFF.

This clone was seen only once. V is TRBV5-4 and J is TRBJ2-5; the match to TRBD1 covers 12 bases. Germline loops: CDR1 SGHNT, CDR2 YYREEE (reference sequence). V shed 0 bases, J shed 4 bases, and the junction held 4 bases outside the gene matches. The CDR3 has 16 residues. The CDR3, as DNA: TGTGCCAGCAGCTTGGATGGGACAGGGGGCGTAGAGACCCAGTACTTC. Encoded protein: CASSLDGTGGVETQYF.

This clone has more than one count but fewer than ten. The J gene is TRBJ2-7, the V gene TRBV29-1; D is possibly TRBD2 (6 bases). The CDR3 contains 12 residues. Trimming stripped 3 bases from V and 4 bases from J, with 10 bases between. CDR1 is SQVTM, CDR2 ANQGSEA, per germline. This CDR3 reads CSVEREGYEQYF. CDR3 sequence (DNA): TGCAGCGTTGAGCGGGAAGGGTACGAGCAGTACTTC.

This rearrangement joins TRBV27 to TRBJ1-5; D remains ambiguous. The CDR3 spans 16 residues. V was cut by 8 bases and J by 0 bases, with 17 bases left in between. Germline V gene sequence: CDR1 MNHEY, CDR2 SMNVEV (reference sequence). The CDR3 sequence is CASLRGLRDSNQPQHF. DNA for the CDR3: TGTGCCAGCCTAAGAGGGCTGAGGGATAGCAATCAGCCCCAGCATTTT.